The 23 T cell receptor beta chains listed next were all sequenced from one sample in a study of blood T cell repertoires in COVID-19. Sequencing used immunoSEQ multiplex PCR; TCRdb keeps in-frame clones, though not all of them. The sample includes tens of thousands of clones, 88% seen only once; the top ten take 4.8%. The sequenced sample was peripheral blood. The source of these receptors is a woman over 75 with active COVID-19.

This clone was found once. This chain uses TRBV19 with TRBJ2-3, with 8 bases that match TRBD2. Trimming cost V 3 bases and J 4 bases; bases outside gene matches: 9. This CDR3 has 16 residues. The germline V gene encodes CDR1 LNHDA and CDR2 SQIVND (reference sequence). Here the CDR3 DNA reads TGTGCCAGTAGTATCGGCATAGCGGGAATCCCAGATACGCAGTATTTT. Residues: CASSIGIAGIPDTQYF.

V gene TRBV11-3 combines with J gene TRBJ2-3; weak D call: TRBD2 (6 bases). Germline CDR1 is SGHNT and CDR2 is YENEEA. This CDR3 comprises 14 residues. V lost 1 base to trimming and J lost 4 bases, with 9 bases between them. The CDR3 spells CASSLVPGADTQYF. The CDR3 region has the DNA TGTGCCAGCAGCTTAGTCCCGGGGGCAGATACGCAGTATTTT. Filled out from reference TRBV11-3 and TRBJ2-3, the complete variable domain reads EAGVVQSPRYKIIEKKQPVAFWCNPISGHNTLYWYLQNLGQGPELLIRYENEEAVDDSQLPKDRFSAERLKGVDSTLKIQPAELGDSAVYLCASSLVPGADTQYFGPGTRLTVL.

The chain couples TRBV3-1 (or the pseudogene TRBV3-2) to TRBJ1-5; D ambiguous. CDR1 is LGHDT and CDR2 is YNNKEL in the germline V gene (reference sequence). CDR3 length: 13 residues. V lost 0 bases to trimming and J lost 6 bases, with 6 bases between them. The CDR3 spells CASSQDPGQPQHF. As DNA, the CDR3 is TGTGCCAGCAGCCAAGACCCCGGTCAGCCCCAGCATTTT.

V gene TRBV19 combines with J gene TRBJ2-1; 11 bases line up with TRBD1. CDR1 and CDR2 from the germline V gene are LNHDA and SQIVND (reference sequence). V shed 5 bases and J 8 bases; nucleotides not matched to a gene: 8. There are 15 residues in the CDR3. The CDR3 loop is CASSAPGQGVDEQFF. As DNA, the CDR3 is TGTGCCAGTAGTGCACCGGGACAGGGGGTCGATGAGCAGTTCTTC.

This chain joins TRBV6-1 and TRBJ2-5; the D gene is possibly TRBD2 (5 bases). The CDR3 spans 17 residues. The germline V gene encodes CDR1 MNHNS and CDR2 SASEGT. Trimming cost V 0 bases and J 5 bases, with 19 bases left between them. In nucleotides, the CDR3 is TGTGCCAGCAGTGAAGCATCGTCTAGCCGGCGAGGGGAGACCCAGTACTTC. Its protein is CASSEASSSRRGETQYF.

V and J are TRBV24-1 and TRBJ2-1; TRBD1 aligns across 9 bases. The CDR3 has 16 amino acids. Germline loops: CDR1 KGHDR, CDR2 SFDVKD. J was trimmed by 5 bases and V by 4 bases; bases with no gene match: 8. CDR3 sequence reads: CATSEPGQGSNNEQFF. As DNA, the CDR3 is TGTGCCACCAGTGAACCGGGACAGGGATCCAACAATGAGCAGTTCTTC.

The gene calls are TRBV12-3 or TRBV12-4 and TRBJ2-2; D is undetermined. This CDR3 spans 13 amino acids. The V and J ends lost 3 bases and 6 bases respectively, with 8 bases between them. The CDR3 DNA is TGTGCCAGCAGTTTTAGCTTGTCCGGGGAGCTGTTTTTT. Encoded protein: CASSFSLSGELFF.

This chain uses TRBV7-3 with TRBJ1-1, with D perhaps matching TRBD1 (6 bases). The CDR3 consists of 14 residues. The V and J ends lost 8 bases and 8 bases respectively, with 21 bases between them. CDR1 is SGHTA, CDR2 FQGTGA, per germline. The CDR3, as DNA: TGTGCCAGCTCTTCGGGAGGGGGGACAACCGAAGCTTTCTTT. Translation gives CASSSGGGTTEAFF.

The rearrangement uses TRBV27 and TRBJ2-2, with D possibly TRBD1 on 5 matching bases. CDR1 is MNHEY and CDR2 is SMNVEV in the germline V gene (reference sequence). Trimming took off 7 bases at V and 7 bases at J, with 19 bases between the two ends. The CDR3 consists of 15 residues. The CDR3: CASKTSSGPGGELFF. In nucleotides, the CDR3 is TGTGCCAGCAAAACGTCGTCAGGGCCTGGCGGGGAGCTGTTTTTT.

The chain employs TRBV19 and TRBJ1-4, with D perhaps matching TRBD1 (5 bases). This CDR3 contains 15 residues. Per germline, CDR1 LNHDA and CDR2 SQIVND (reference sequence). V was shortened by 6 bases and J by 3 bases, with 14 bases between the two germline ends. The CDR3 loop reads CASRTTDRPNEKLFF. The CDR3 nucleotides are TGTGCCAGTAGGACCACTGACAGACCTAATGAAAAACTGTTTTTT. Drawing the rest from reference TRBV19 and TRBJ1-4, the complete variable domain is DGGITQSPKYLFRKEGQNVTLSCEQNLNHDAMYWYRQDPGQGLRLIYYSQIVNDFQKGDIAEGYSVSREKKESFPLTVTSAQKNPTAFYLCASRTTDRPNEKLFFGSGTQLSVL.

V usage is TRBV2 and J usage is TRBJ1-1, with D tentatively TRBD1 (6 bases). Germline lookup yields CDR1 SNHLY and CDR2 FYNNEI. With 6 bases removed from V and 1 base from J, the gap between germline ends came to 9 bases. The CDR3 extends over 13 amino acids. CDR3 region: CASRGGGNTEAFF. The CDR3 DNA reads TGTGCCAGCAGGGGAGGGGGGAACACTGAAGCTTTCTTT.

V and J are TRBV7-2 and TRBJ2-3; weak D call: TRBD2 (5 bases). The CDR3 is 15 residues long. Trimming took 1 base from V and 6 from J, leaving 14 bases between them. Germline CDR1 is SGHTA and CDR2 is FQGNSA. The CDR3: CASSLGFGVDDTQYF. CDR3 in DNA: TGTGCCAGCAGCTTAGGGTTCGGGGTAGACGATACGCAGTATTTT. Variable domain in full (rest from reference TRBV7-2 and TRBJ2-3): GAGVSQSPSNKVTEKGKDVELRCDPISGHTALYWYRQSLGQGLEFLIYFQGNSAPDKSGLPSDRFSAERTGGSVSTLTIQRTQQEDSAVYLCASSLGFGVDDTQYFGPGTRLTVL.

As DNA, the CDR3 is TGTGCCACAGATCCAGGGGGACTGGAACAGCCCCAGCATTTT. It yields the protein CATDPGGLEQPQHF. V gene TRBV10-3 combines with J gene TRBJ1-5, with 7 bases fitting TRBD1. CDR3 length equals 14 residues. The germline CDR1 and CDR2 sequences are ENHRY and SYGVKD. The J segment lost 7 bases and the V segment lost 10 bases, leaving 13 bases of the junction unmatched.

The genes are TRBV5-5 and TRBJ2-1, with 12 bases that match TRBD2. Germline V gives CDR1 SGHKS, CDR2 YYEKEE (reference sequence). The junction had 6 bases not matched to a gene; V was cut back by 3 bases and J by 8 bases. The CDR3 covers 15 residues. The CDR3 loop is CASSSSGRALDEQFF. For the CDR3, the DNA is TGTGCCAGCAGCTCTAGCGGGAGGGCCCTCGATGAGCAGTTCTTC.

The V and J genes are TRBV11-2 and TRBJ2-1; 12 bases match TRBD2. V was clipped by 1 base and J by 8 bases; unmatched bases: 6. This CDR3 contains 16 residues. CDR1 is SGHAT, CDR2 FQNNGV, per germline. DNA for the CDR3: TGTGCCAGCAGCTTAGGCCCTAGCGGGAGGGCCTATGAGCAGTTCTTC. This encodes CASSLGPSGRAYEQFF. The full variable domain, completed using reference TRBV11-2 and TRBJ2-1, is EAGVAQSPRYKIIEKRQSVAFWCNPISGHATLYWYQQILGQGPKLLIQFQNNGVVDDSQLPKDRFSAERLKGVDSTLKIQPAKLEDSAVYLCASSLGPSGRAYEQFFGPGTRLTVL.

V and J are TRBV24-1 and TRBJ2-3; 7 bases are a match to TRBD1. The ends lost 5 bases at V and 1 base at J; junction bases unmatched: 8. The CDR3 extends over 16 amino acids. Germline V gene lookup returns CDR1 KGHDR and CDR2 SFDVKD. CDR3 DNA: TGTGCCACCAGTGTTACAGGGGCCAAGCGCACAGATACGCAGTATTTT. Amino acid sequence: CATSVTGAKRTDTQYF.

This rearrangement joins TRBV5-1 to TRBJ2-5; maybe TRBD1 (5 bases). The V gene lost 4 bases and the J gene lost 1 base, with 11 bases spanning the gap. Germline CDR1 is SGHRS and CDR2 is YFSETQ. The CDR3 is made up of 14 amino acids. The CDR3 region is CASSDSQVQETQYF. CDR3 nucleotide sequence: TGCGCCAGCAGCGATTCACAGGTCCAAGAGACCCAGTACTTC. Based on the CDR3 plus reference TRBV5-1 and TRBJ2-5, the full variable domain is KAGVTQTPRYLIKTRGQQVTLSCSPISGHRSVSWYQQTPGQGLQFLFEYFSETQRNKGNFPGRFSGRQFSNSRSEMNVSTLELGDSALYLCASSDSQVQETQYFGPGTRLLVL.

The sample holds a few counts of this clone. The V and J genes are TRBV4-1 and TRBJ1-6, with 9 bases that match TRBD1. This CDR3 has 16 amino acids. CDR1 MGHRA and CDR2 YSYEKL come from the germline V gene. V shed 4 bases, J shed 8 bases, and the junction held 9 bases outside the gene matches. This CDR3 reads CASSRGPGTGYSPLHF. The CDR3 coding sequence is TGCGCCAGCAGCCGCGGTCCGGGGACAGGGTATTCACCCCTCCACTTT.

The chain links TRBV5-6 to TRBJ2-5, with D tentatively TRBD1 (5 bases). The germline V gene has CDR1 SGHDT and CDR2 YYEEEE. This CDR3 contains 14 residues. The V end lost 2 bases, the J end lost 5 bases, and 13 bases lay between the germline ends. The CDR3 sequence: CASSFGAGKETQYF. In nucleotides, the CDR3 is TGTGCCAGCAGCTTTGGGGCAGGGAAGGAGACCCAGTACTTC.

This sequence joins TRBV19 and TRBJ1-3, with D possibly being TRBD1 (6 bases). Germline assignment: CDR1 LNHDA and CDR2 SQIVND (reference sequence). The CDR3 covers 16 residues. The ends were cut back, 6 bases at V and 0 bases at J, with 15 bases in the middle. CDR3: CASRTGHESSGNTIYF. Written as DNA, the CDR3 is TGTGCCAGTAGGACGGGACACGAGAGCTCTGGAAACACCATATATTTT.

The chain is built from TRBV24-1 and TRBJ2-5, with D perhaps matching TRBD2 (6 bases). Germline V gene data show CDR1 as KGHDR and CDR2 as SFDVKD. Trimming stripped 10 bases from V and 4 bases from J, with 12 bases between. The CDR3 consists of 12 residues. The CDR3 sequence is CATGDFGETQYF. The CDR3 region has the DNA TGTGCCACAGGGGACTTCGGAGAGACCCAGTACTTC.

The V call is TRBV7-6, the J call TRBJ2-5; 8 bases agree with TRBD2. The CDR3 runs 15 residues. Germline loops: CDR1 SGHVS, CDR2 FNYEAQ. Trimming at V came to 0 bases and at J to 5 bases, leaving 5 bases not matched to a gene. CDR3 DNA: TGTGCCAGCAGCTTAGCGGCGGGAGGTGACGAGACCCAGTACTTC. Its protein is CASSLAAGGDETQYF.

The CDR3 sequence: CASHLGTGSYEQYF. The CDR3 nucleotides read TGTGCCAGCCACCTCGGGACAGGTTCCTACGAGCAGTACTTC. This chain joins TRBV18 and TRBJ2-7; TRBD1 matches 8 bases. V shed 8 bases, J shed 1 base, and the junction held 7 bases outside the gene matches. This CDR3 region has 14 residues. The germline V gene encodes CDR1 KGHSH and CDR2 LQKENI.